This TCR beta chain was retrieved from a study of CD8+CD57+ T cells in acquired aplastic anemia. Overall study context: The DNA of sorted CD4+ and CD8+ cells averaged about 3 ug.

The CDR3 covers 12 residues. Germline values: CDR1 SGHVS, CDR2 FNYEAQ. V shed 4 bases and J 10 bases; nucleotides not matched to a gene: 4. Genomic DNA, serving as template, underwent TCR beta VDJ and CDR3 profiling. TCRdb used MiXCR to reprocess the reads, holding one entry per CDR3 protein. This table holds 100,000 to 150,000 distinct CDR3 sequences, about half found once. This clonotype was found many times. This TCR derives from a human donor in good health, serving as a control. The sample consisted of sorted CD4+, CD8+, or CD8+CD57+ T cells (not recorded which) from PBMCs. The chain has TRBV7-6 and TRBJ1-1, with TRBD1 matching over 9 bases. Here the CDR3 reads CASSSGQGLAFF. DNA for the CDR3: TGTGCCAGCAGCTCGGGACAGGGATTAGCTTTCTTT.